This T cell receptor (beta chain) was obtained from a study of CD8 T cells in Susac syndrome. With random hexamers, reverse transcription was performed on about 0.5 to 1 ug of RNA. TCRdb used MiXCR to reprocess the immunoSEQ multiplex PCR reads, holding one entry per CDR3 protein. The table records 200,000 to 250,000 distinct CDR3 sequences, 95% of them present only once. Between the trimmed V and J ends, which lost 3 bases and 4 bases, there was a span of 13 bases. The CDR3 sequence is 14 residues long. The V gene's germline CDR1 is SQVTM and CDR2 ANQGSEA. The sample taken for sequencing was CD4+ T cells from PBMCs. This chain joins TRBV29-1 and TRBJ1-3, with unresolved D. The clonotype was recovered from a human donor with multiple sclerosis. CDR3 in amino acids: CSVEVASWGNTIYF. The CDR3 DNA is TGCAGCGTTGAGGTGGCATCATGGGGAAACACCATATATTTT.